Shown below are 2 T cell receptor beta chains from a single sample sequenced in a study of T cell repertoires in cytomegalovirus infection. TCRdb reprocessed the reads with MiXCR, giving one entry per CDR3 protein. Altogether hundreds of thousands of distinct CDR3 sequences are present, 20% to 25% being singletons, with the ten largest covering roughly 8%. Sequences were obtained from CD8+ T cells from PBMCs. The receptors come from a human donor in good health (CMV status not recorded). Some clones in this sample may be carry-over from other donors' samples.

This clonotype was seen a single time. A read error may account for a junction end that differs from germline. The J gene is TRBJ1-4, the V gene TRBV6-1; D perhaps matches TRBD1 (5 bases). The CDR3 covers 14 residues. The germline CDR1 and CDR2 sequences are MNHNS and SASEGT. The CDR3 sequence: CANSHGDWDEKLFF. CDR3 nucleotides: TGTGCCAACAGTCACGGGGACTGGGATGAAAAACTGTTTTTT.

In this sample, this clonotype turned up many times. The CDR3 DNA sequence: TGTGCCAGCAGCGGGGACAGAGGGCCCTACGAGCAGTACTTC. Translation gives CASSGDRGPYEQYF. The J gene is TRBJ2-7, the V gene TRBV7-9; 7 bases agree with TRBD1. Germline V gene sequence: CDR1 SEHNR, CDR2 FQNEAQ (reference sequence). J gave up 2 bases and V 5 bases, and 6 bases lay outside the gene matches. The length of the CDR3 is 14 residues.